Below, 11 T cell receptor beta chains from the same sample are listed, as sequenced in a study of siplizumab effects on memory and regulatory T cells. The assay was immunoSEQ multiplex PCR, and TCRdb's table has in-frame clones only and misses some. Of 85,000 to 130,000 clones in the sample, just over 90% are singletons; the top ten hold roughly 0.78%. Specimen: Tregs sorted from blood. Receptors originate from a human donor in good health.

The V gene is TRBV6-1, the J gene TRBJ2-1; no clear D gene. Trimming left V 0 bases short and J 7 bases short, with 10 bases between. Per germline, CDR1 MNHNS and CDR2 SASEGT. This CDR3 contains 14 residues. The CDR3 region has the DNA TGTGCCAGCAGTGAAGCAGGGCTAGGGAATGAGCAGTTCTTC. Residues: CASSEAGLGNEQFF.

The chain joins TRBV5-1 to TRBJ1-3; 7 bases are shared with TRBD1. J gave up 9 bases and V 4 bases, and 13 bases lay outside the gene matches. The CDR3 contains 15 residues. CDR1 and CDR2 from the germline V gene are SGHRS and YFSETQ. CDR3 amino acids: CASSGSGQPEGTIYF. As DNA, the CDR3 is TGCGCCAGCAGCGGATCGGGACAGCCGGAGGGCACCATATATTTT.

This clone was counted once. The gene calls are TRBV5-4 and TRBJ2-1, with D hard to call. V was clipped by 4 bases and J by 12 bases, with 14 bases between them. The germline V gene encodes CDR1 SGHNT and CDR2 YYREEE (reference sequence). The CDR3 contains 12 residues. DNA for the CDR3: TGTGCCAGCAGCCCACGGGCCTCGGGGCAGTTCTTC. Its translation is CASSPRASGQFF.

The chain has TRBV28 and TRBJ2-3; possibly TRBD1 for D (6 bases). Trimming shortened V by 6 bases and J by 0 bases, and 16 bases separated the two germline ends. Germline CDR1 MDHEN, CDR2 SYDVKM. The CDR3 covers 16 residues. The CDR3 bases are TGTGCCAGCAGCCAACAGGGATTCCTTAGCACAGATACGCAGTATTTT. Translating gives CASSQQGFLSTDTQYF.

The chain couples TRBV25-1 to TRBJ1-1; no reliable D call. The germline gives CDR1 MGHDK, CDR2 SYGVNS. Trimming stripped 3 bases from V and 4 bases from J, with 12 bases between. The CDR3 totals 14 residues. The CDR3 loop reads CASSDQWAATEAFF. The CDR3 region has the DNA TGTGCCAGCAGTGATCAATGGGCCGCCACTGAAGCTTTCTTT.

This chain joins TRBV5-1 and TRBJ2-5, with D perhaps TRBD1 (5 bases). V shed 0 bases and J shed 5 bases, with 8 bases lying between them. CDR1 and CDR2 from the germline V gene are SGHRS and YFSETQ. The CDR3 runs 13 residues. This chain's CDR3 is CASSLAGLETQYF. DNA for the CDR3: TGCGCCAGCAGCTTGGCAGGGCTGGAGACCCAGTACTTC.

The V and J genes are TRBV6-5 and TRBJ1-2; D is unresolved. Germline-derived CDR1 and CDR2 are MNHEY and SVGAGI. Trimming left V 0 bases short and J 2 bases short, with 10 bases between. This CDR3 spans 15 amino acids. The DNA for the CDR3 is TGTGCCAGCAGTTACTCCATGACGGGGAACTATGGCTACACCTTC. It yields the protein CASSYSMTGNYGYTF.

The J gene is TRBJ2-1, the V gene TRBV28; 10 bases line up with TRBD2. With V trimmed by 6 bases and J by 1 base, 9 bases remained unmatched. There are 17 residues in the CDR3. CDR1 and CDR2 (germline): MDHEN, SYDVKM. This CDR3 is CASRYLAGEGSYNEQFF. CDR3 nucleotide sequence: TGTGCCAGCAGATACCTAGCGGGAGAGGGGTCCTACAATGAGCAGTTCTTC.

The chain joins TRBV6-5 to TRBJ1-1; 7 bases are a match to TRBD1. The germline V gene encodes CDR1 MNHEY and CDR2 SVGAGI. This CDR3 has 15 amino acids. Trimming took 0 bases from V and 5 from J; bases not matched to a gene: 6. CDR3 sequence: CASSYSKSRGTEAFF. CDR3 nucleotides: TGTGCCAGCAGTTACTCGAAAAGCAGGGGGACTGAAGCTTTCTTT.

This clone appeared a single time. V usage is TRBV18 and J usage is TRBJ1-5; no reliable D call. Germline values: CDR1 KGHSH, CDR2 LQKENI. The germline V and J ends were trimmed by 6 bases and 4 bases, with 10 bases remaining between them. The CDR3 totals 13 residues. The CDR3 here is CASSSLGNQPQHF. The DNA of the CDR3 is TGTGCCAGCTCGTCTCTGGGGAATCAGCCCCAGCATTTT.

The V gene is TRBV6-5, the J gene TRBJ1-1; D gene ambiguous. Germline CDR1 is MNHEY and CDR2 is SVGAGI. The CDR3 has 14 amino acids. V lost 7 bases, J lost 1 base, and 13 bases lay in between. The CDR3 spells CASTPLRGNTEAFF. The DNA for the CDR3 is TGTGCCAGCACCCCCCTGCGAGGGAACACTGAAGCTTTCTTT.